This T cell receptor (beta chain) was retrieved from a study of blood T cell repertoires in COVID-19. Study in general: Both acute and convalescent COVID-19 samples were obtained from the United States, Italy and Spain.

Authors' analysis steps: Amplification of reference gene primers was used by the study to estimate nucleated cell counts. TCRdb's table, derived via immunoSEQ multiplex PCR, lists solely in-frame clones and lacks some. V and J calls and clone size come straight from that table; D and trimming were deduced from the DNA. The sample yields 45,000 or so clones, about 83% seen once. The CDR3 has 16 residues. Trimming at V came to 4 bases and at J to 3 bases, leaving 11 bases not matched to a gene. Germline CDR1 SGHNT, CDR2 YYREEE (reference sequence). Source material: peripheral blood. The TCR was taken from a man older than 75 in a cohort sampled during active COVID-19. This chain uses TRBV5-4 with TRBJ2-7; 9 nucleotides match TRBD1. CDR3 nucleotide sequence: TGTGCCAGCAGCCCCGCCGGGACAGGGATCCTCTACGAGCAGTACTTC. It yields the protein CASSPAGTGILYEQYF.